The T cell receptor (beta chain) described here comes from a study of T-cell reconstitution after alpha-beta-depleted transplantation in children. Using unique molecular identifiers, the investigators prepared the TCRbeta library. From the PCR reads, TCRdb called clonotypes with MiXCR, one entry per CDR3 protein. The sample lists a few hundred thousand distinct CDR3 sequences; around 20% were seen once. V was clipped by 5 bases and J by 4 bases; unmatched bases: 14. The V gene's germline CDR1 is SGHAT and CDR2 FQNNGV. This CDR3 is 18 amino acids long. J is TRBJ2-3 and V is TRBV11-2; 11 bases fit TRBD2. The sequence was collected from a human donor who donated a stem cell graft to a child with acute lymphoblastic leukemia. The source was PBMCs from the stem cell graft donor, collected from the stem cell graft. The CDR3 region is CASSRVAGTSGGADTQYF. The DNA of the CDR3 is TGTGCCAGCAGCCGCGTAGCGGGGACTAGCGGAGGGGCAGATACGCAGTATTTT. The full variable domain, in which reference TRBV11-2 and TRBJ2-3 provide the parts outside the CDR3, is EAGVAQSPRYKIIEKRQSVAFWCNPISGHATLYWYQQILGQGPKLLIQFQNNGVVDDSQLPKDRFSAERLKGVDSTLKIQPAKLEDSAVYLCASSRVAGTSGGADTQYFGPGTRLTVL.